This T cell receptor beta chain derives from a study of OX40 agonist ivuxolimab in advanced cancers. Whole-study context: Of the patients, three showed partial responses, one with hepatocellular carcinoma and two with cutaneous melanoma. Study-level points and caveats: Several nonresponders also turned out to have low normalized T-cell clonal expansion. Within 6 weeks, CD4+ and CD8+ blood T cells expanded clonally at 0.1 to 3.0 mg/kg. The mean number of expanded clones was higher in CD8+ T cells than in CD4+.

The method was immunoSEQ multiplex PCR; TCRdb's version includes in-frame clones alone and lacks a portion of them. Seen here are tens of thousands of clones, nearly 95% observed once, and the top ten hold 25%. This clone was seen more than once but under ten times. Its specificity is unknown. Trimming cost V 5 bases and J 9 bases, with 10 bases left between them. The CDR3 sequence is 11 residues long. Germline CDR1 SGHAT, CDR2 FQNNGV. The TCR was taken from an adult with an advanced solid tumor such as melanoma, head and neck, liver or kidney cancer. The source material was CD4+ or CD8+ T cells sorted from blood, sampled in a trial of the OX40 agonist ivuxolimab. This chain joins TRBV11-2 and TRBJ1-1, with D possibly matching TRBD1 (6 bases). The CDR3, as DNA: TGTGCCAGCAGCCCAGGGACAAAAGCTTTCTTT. Amino acid sequence: CASSPGTKAFF.